This TCR beta chain was sequenced for a study of cytomegalovirus exposure and HLA in healthy donors. Study results and limitations: TCR beta V segments were, for the most part, productive about 87% or about 30% of the time in an earlier analysis. Some public TCRs appeared in many individuals, while most sequences were rare.

J lost 8 bases, V lost 4 bases, and 7 bases had no gene match. In germline, CDR1 is KGHSH, CDR2 LQKENI. The CDR3 extends over 14 amino acids. As concerns this clone: Its antigen is undetermined.

Researchers ran the PCR with 60 Vbeta and 13 Jbeta primers. Profiling relied on immunoSEQ multiplex PCR, and the TCRdb table lists in-frame clones only, not all of them. Here the sample spans 90,000 to 140,000 clones, about 78% being singletons. This TCR was sampled from a man aged 30 to 45 in good health and CMV-seronegative. The material sequenced was PBMCs. The rearrangement links TRBV18 to TRBJ1-2; TRBD1 aligns across 10 bases. CDR3 residues: CASSRQGANPGYTF. The DNA for the CDR3 is TGTGCCAGCTCACGACAGGGGGCGAACCCCGGCTACACCTTC.